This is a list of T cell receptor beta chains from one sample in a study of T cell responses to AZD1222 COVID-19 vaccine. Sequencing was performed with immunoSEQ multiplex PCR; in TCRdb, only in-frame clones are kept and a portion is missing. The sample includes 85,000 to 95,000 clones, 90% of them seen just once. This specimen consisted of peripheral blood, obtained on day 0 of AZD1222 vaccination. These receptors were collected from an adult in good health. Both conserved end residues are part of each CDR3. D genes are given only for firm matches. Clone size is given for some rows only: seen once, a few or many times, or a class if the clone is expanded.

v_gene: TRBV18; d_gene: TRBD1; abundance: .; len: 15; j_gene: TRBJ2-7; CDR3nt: TGTGCCAGCTCACCACCTGACAGGGGAGGTTCCGAGCAGTACTTC; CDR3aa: CASSPPDRGGSEQYF
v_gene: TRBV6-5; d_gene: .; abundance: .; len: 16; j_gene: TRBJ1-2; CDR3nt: TGTGCCAGCAGTTACGCGGGACTATCGAAGGACTATGGCTACACCTTC; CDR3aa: CASSYAGLSKDYGYTF
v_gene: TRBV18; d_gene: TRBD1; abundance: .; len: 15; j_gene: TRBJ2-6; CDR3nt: TGTGCCAGCTCGCCTGACAGGGCTGGGGCCAACGTCCTGACTTTC; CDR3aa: CASSPDRAGANVLTF
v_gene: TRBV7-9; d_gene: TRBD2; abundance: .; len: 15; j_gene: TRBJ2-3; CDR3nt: TGTGCCAGCAGGAAAGCGGGGGGCCCCACAGATACGCAGTATTTT; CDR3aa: CASRKAGGPTDTQYF
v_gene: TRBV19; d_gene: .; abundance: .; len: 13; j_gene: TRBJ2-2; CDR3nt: TGTGCCAGTAGTATAAATCAGGGGCCGGAGCTGTTTTTT; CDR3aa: CASSINQGPELFF
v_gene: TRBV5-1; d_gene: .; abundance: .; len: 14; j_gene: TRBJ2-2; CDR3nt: TGCGCCAGCACCCTCCGGGAGAACACCGGGGAGCTGTTTTTT; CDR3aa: CASTLRENTGELFF
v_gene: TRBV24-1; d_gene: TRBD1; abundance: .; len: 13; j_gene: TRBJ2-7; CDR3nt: TGTGCCACCAGTGATTCAGGGGGCCACGAGCAGTACTTC; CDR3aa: CATSDSGGHEQYF
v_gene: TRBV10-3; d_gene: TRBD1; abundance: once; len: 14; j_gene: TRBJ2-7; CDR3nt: TGTGCCATCAGGTCCGGGACAGGGGGGTACGAGCAGTACTTC; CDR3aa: CAIRSGTGGYEQYF
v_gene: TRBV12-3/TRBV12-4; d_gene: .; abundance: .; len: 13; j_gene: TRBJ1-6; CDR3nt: TGTGCCTCCATCTGGACGGGAAATTCACCCCTCCACTTT; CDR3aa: CASIWTGNSPLHF
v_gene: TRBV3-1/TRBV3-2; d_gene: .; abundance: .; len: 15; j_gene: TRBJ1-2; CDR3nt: TGTGCCAGCAGCCCGTTTACAGGGATTAACTATGGCTACACCTTC; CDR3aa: CASSPFTGINYGYTF
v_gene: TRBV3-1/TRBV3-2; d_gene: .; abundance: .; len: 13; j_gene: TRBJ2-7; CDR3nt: TGTGCCAGCAGCCCGTCCCAGCGTGAGGAGCAGTACTTC; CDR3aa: CASSPSQREEQYF
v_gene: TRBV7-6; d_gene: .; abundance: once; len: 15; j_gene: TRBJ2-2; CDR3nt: TGTGCCAGCAGCTTAGCTGCAGGATTCACCGGGGAGCTGTTTTTT; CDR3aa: CASSLAAGFTGELFF
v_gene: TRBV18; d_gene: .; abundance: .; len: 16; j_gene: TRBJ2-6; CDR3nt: TGTGCCAGCTCACCAGGGTGGGGGCTTGGGGCCAACGTCCTGACTTTC; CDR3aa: CASSPGWGLGANVLTF
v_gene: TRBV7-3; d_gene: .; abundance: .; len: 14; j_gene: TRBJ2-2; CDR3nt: TGTGCCAGCAGCTTCGGGACCGCGCCCGGGGAGCTGTTTTTT; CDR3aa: CASSFGTAPGELFF
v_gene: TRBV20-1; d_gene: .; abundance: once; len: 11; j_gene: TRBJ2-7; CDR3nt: TGCAGTGCTACCCGAACCTACGAGCAGTACTTC; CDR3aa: CSATRTYEQYF
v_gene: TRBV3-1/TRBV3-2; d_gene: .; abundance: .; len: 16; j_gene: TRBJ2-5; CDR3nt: TGTGCCAGCAGCCAAGATAGTGGGCACCACCAAGAGACCCAGTACTTC; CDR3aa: CASSQDSGHHQETQYF
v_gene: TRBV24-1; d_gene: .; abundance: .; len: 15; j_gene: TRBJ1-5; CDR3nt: TGTGCCACCAGTGACTCAGGGGCCACCAAGGAGCCCCAGCATTTT; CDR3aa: CATSDSGATKEPQHF
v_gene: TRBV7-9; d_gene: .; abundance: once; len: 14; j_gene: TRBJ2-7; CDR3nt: TGTGCCAGCAGCTCCCTTTTGAGCTCCTACGAGCAGTACTTC; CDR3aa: CASSSLLSSYEQYF
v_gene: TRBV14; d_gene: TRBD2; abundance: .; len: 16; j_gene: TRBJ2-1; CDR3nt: TGTGCCAGCAGCCAAGATCTCGGCGGTAGCGGGGGGTCTCGGTTCTTC; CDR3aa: CASSQDLGGSGGSRFF
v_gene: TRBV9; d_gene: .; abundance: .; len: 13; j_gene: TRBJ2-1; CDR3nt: TGTGCCAGCAGCGTAAAGAGGGACACGGAGCAGTTCTTC; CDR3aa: CASSVKRDTEQFF
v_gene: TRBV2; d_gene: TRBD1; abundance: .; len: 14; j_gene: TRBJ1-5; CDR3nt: TGTGCCAGCAGAAAGGGGGCAGGAGGACAGCCCCAGCATTTT; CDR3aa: CASRKGAGGQPQHF
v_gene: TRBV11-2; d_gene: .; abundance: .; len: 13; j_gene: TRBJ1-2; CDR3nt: TGTGCCAGCAGCAGAGACCCGGAACACGGCTACACCTTC; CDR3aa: CASSRDPEHGYTF
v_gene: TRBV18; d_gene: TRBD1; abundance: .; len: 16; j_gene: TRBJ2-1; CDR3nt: TGTGCCAGCACCGGAGCCGGGACAGGGGCCTACAATGAGCAGTTCTTC; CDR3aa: CASTGAGTGAYNEQFF
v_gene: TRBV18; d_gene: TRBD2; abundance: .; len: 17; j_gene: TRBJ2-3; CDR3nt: TGTGCCAGCTCACCACCAAGACTAGCGGGGGACACAGATACGCAGTATTTT; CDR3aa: CASSPPRLAGDTDTQYF
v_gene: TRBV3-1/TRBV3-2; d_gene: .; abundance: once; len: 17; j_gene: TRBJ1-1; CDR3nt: TGTGCCAGCAGCCAAGACCCAGGGGTTAAGGGGTACACTGAAGCTTTCTTT; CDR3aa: CASSQDPGVKGYTEAFF
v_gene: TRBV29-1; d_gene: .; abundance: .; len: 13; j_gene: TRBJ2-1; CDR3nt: TGCAGCGTTGTAGAGGGGCCCTGGAATGAGCAGTTCTTC; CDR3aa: CSVVEGPWNEQFF
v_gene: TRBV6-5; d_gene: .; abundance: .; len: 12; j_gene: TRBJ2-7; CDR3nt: TGTGCCAGCAGGGGACACTTCTACGAGCAGTACTTC; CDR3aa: CASRGHFYEQYF
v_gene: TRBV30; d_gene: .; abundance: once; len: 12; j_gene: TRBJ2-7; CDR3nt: TGTGCCTGGAGCCCAGGGTTTGACGAGCAGTACTTC; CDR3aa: CAWSPGFDEQYF
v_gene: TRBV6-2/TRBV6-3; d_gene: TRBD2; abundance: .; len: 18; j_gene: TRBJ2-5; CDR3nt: TGTGCCAGCAGTTCCATAGCCTGGGCGGGGGGAGGTCAAGAGACCCAGTACTTC; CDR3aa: CASSSIAWAGGGQETQYF
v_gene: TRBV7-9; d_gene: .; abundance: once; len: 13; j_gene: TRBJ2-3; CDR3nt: TGTGCCAGCAGCTTAGAAAAGTGGGATACGCAGTATTTT; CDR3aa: CASSLEKWDTQYF